The present T cell receptor (beta chain) was sequenced within a study of human T cells and chemical hapten exposure. This clonotype was recorded many times. As yet, its antigen is unknown. Time point noted: patch test 1, 2 weeks after DPC sensitization. Treatment: therapeutic diphenylcyclopropenone sensitization with weekly scalp DPC. Patients had alopecia, were aged 18 to 70, and were not pregnant. Points from the study as a whole: The study found expanded TCRs formed significantly more large CDR3 similarity clusters than controls.

MiXCR, run by TCRdb on the RACE reads, gives a single entry per CDR3 protein. The table shows some 380,000 distinct CDR3 sequences, with around 5% occurring only once. The V end was cut by 7 bases, the J end by 0 bases, with 10 bases between. There are 13 residues in the CDR3. Germline values: CDR1 SGHTA, CDR2 FQGNSA. Here the sequenced sample was whole blood, taken in connection with sensitization to the hapten diphenylcyclopropenone (DPC). This clonotype originated in a woman in her 50s with alopecia areata. Some clones in this sample may be carry-over from other donors' samples. This chain joins TRBV7-2 and TRBJ2-7; tentative D call: TRBD1 (5 bases). CDR3 bases: TGTGCCAGCACCTTTGACAGCTCCTACGAGCAGTACTTC. This gives the protein CASTFDSSYEQYF.